This TCR beta chain is drawn from a study of blood T cells in healthy people across ages. Study as a whole: Template switching picked up about one barcoded beta molecule for each two T cells. Whole-study findings and limits: Significant beta diversity loss was already apparent by age 40, declining roughly linearly.

Each sample had at least 6 million PBMCs isolated. Next came a second PCR, run for about 6 to 12 cycles, which used a sample-barcoded 5' primer along with a J-beta primer mix. TCRdb re-called the 5' RACE reads through MiXCR, storing one row per CDR3 protein. The data show some 1.8 million distinct CDR3 sequences, with about 39% seen just once and roughly 24% held by the top ten. There are 16 residues in the CDR3. J gave up 10 bases and V 5 bases, and 11 bases lay outside the gene matches. Germline CDR1 SGHTA, CDR2 FQGNSA. Worth noting for this clonotype: Its antigen is as yet unknown.

J is TRBJ2-1 and V is TRBV7-2; 13 nucleotides agree with TRBD2. This TCR was recovered from a human donor in good health. Sequencing input: blood. CDR3 in amino acids: CASSQGLAGSQGEQFF. The CDR3 region has the DNA TGTGCCAGCAGCCAGGGACTAGCGGGGAGCCAGGGGGAGCAGTTCTTC.